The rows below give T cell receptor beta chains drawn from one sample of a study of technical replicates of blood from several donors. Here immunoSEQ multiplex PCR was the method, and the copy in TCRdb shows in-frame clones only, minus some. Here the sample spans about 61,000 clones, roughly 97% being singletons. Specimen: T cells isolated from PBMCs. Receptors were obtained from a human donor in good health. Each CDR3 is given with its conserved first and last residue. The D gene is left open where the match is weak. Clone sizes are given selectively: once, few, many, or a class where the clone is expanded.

CDR3nt: TGTGCCAGCAGTTCAGATGAGCAGTTCTTC
CDR3aa: CASSSDEQFF
v_gene: TRBV28
j_gene: TRBJ2-1
d_gene: NA
abundance: NA

CDR3nt: TGTGCCAGTAGTATGACACATACCTACGAGCAGTACTTC
CDR3aa: CASSMTHTYEQYF
v_gene: TRBV19
j_gene: TRBJ2-7
d_gene: NA
abundance: NA

CDR3nt: TGCAGCGCTGCGAAAGGGGACTCTCGAAGCTCCTACGAGCAGTACTTC
CDR3aa: CSAAKGDSRSSYEQYF
v_gene: TRBV29-1
j_gene: TRBJ2-7
d_gene: NA
abundance: NA

CDR3nt: TGTGCCAGCAGCCAGAGCCTGAACACTGAAGCTTTCTTT
CDR3aa: CASSQSLNTEAFF
v_gene: TRBV14
j_gene: TRBJ1-1
d_gene: NA
abundance: NA

CDR3nt: TGTGCCAGCAGCCAGGACAGGGGGAAGAATGAGCAGTTCTTC
CDR3aa: CASSQDRGKNEQFF
v_gene: TRBV14
j_gene: TRBJ2-1
d_gene: TRBD1
abundance: NA

CDR3nt: TGCAGCGCATCGGGGGGGACAAACACTGAAGCTTTCTTT
CDR3aa: CSASGGTNTEAFF
v_gene: TRBV29-1
j_gene: TRBJ1-1
d_gene: NA
abundance: NA

CDR3nt: TGTGCCAGCAGCCTCGGACTAGCGGCCTACAATGAGCAGTTCTTC
CDR3aa: CASSLGLAAYNEQFF
v_gene: TRBV7-2
j_gene: TRBJ2-1
d_gene: TRBD2
abundance: NA

CDR3nt: TGTGCCAGCAGTTACTCGATTGGGACTAGCGGGAACCCCATCTTCTTC
CDR3aa: CASSYSIGTSGNPIFF
v_gene: TRBV6-5
j_gene: TRBJ2-1
d_gene: TRBD2
abundance: NA

CDR3nt: TGTGCCAGCAGCTTAGGACAGGTTTCCTACGAGCAGTACTTC
CDR3aa: CASSLGQVSYEQYF
v_gene: TRBV11-2
j_gene: TRBJ2-7
d_gene: NA
abundance: NA

CDR3nt: TGTGCCAGCACCGATGACCGAGGGAATGAGCAGTTCTTC
CDR3aa: CASTDDRGNEQFF
v_gene: TRBV11-2
j_gene: TRBJ2-1
d_gene: NA
abundance: NA

CDR3nt: TGTGCCAGCAGTTTATACGGCGGTGAAGCTTTCTTT
CDR3aa: CASSLYGGEAFF
v_gene: TRBV27
j_gene: TRBJ1-1
d_gene: NA
abundance: NA

CDR3nt: TGCGCCAGCAGCCCCCACGCAGGGGCCCCCTACAATGAGCAGTTCTTC
CDR3aa: CASSPHAGAPYNEQFF
v_gene: TRBV4-1
j_gene: TRBJ2-1
d_gene: NA
abundance: few

CDR3nt: TGTGCCAGCAATCGATGGCGGGAGGGCGGGGAGCTGTTTTTT
CDR3aa: CASNRWREGGELFF
v_gene: TRBV2
j_gene: TRBJ2-2
d_gene: TRBD2
abundance: NA

CDR3nt: TGTGCCATCAGTATACAGGGTAGCTCCTACAATGAGCAGTTCTTC
CDR3aa: CAISIQGSSYNEQFF
v_gene: TRBV10-3
j_gene: TRBJ2-1
d_gene: NA
abundance: NA

CDR3nt: TGTGCCAGCAGTTTATCAGGAGCGGGAGGCCACTACGAGCAGTACTTC
CDR3aa: CASSLSGAGGHYEQYF
v_gene: TRBV28
j_gene: TRBJ2-7
d_gene: TRBD2
abundance: NA

CDR3nt: TGTGCCAGTAGAACCGGACAGGGACGATATGGCTACACCTTC
CDR3aa: CASRTGQGRYGYTF
v_gene: TRBV19
j_gene: TRBJ1-2
d_gene: TRBD1
abundance: NA

CDR3nt: TGCAGCGTGGAACCCACAGGGTCGGGAGATACGCAGTATTTT
CDR3aa: CSVEPTGSGDTQYF
v_gene: TRBV29-1
j_gene: TRBJ2-3
d_gene: NA
abundance: NA

CDR3nt: TGCAGCGTTGATTCGGGGAGGAACACTGAAGCTTTCTTT
CDR3aa: CSVDSGRNTEAFF
v_gene: TRBV29-1
j_gene: TRBJ1-1
d_gene: NA
abundance: NA

CDR3nt: TGTGCCACCAGCAGAGATGCCCACCAGGCAGGTGGCTACACCTTC
CDR3aa: CATSRDAHQAGGYTF
v_gene: TRBV15
j_gene: TRBJ1-2
d_gene: NA
abundance: NA

CDR3nt: TGCGCCAGCAGCCAAGATTTAGCGGGGGGGCGCTCTGGGGCCAACGTCCTGACTTTC
CDR3aa: CASSQDLAGGRSGANVLTF
v_gene: TRBV4-1
j_gene: TRBJ2-6
d_gene: TRBD2
abundance: NA

CDR3nt: TGTGCCAGCAGTCTGGACAGGGGTTTGGCCACTGAAGCTTTCTTT
CDR3aa: CASSLDRGLATEAFF
v_gene: TRBV28
j_gene: TRBJ1-1
d_gene: TRBD1
abundance: NA

CDR3nt: TGTGCCAGCAGTTGGGGGCCGGGCTACGAGCAGTACTTC
CDR3aa: CASSWGPGYEQYF
v_gene: TRBV6-6
j_gene: TRBJ2-7
d_gene: NA
abundance: NA

CDR3nt: TGTGCCAGCAGTGTCAGGGGATACAATGAGCAGTTCTTC
CDR3aa: CASSVRGYNEQFF
v_gene: TRBV25-1
j_gene: TRBJ2-1
d_gene: NA
abundance: NA

CDR3nt: TGTGCCTGGAGTGTTGGGGGGGGAAGTCATGAGCAGTACTTC
CDR3aa: CAWSVGGGSHEQYF
v_gene: TRBV30
j_gene: TRBJ2-7
d_gene: TRBD2
abundance: NA

CDR3nt: TGTGCCTGGAGTTGGGTAGCGGATAGCTCTGGGGCCAACGTCCTGACTTTC
CDR3aa: CAWSWVADSSGANVLTF
v_gene: TRBV30
j_gene: TRBJ2-6
d_gene: NA
abundance: NA

CDR3nt: TGTGCCAGCAGCGCAGAGACTAGCACAGATACGCAGTATTTT
CDR3aa: CASSAETSTDTQYF
v_gene: TRBV9
j_gene: TRBJ2-3
d_gene: NA
abundance: NA

CDR3nt: TGCGCCAGCAGCTTGGACCCAGGGTCCCGGGGCTACACCTTC
CDR3aa: CASSLDPGSRGYTF
v_gene: TRBV5-1
j_gene: TRBJ1-2
d_gene: NA
abundance: once

CDR3nt: TGTGCCAGCAGCCAACAGACAGGCCACTCCTACGAGCAGTACTTC
CDR3aa: CASSQQTGHSYEQYF
v_gene: TRBV11-1
j_gene: TRBJ2-7
d_gene: NA
abundance: NA

CDR3nt: TGTGCCAGCAGTTTTGCGGGGGGCTACGAGCAGTACTTC
CDR3aa: CASSFAGGYEQYF
v_gene: TRBV5-4
j_gene: TRBJ2-7
d_gene: TRBD2
abundance: NA

CDR3nt: TGCAGCGTTGCCCCTCCGGGACAGGGGTACGAGCAGTACTTC
CDR3aa: CSVAPPGQGYEQYF
v_gene: TRBV29-1
j_gene: TRBJ2-7
d_gene: TRBD1
abundance: NA

CDR3nt: TGTGCCAGCACCCCGTGGGCCGCAACTAATGAAAAACTGTTTTTT
CDR3aa: CASTPWAATNEKLFF
v_gene: TRBV28
j_gene: TRBJ1-4
d_gene: NA
abundance: NA

CDR3nt: TGTGCCAGCAGCCTCACGGGTAACACTGAAGCTTTCTTT
CDR3aa: CASSLTGNTEAFF
v_gene: TRBV11-2
j_gene: TRBJ1-1
d_gene: NA
abundance: NA

CDR3nt: TGTGCCAGCAGCCGAAAACTAGCGGGAGGGGGGGATACGCAGTATTTT
CDR3aa: CASSRKLAGGGDTQYF
v_gene: TRBV5-4
j_gene: TRBJ2-3
d_gene: TRBD2
abundance: NA

CDR3nt: TGCGCCAGCAGCCAAGAGGGTTATAACAGGGACGAGCAGTACTTC
CDR3aa: CASSQEGYNRDEQYF
v_gene: TRBV4-1
j_gene: TRBJ2-7
d_gene: NA
abundance: NA

CDR3nt: TGTGCCAGCAGCTTCCAAGCGGCCTACAATGAGCAGTTCTTC
CDR3aa: CASSFQAAYNEQFF
v_gene: TRBV7-6
j_gene: TRBJ2-1
d_gene: NA
abundance: NA

CDR3nt: TGTGCCAGCAGCTTAGGGACTAGCACCGAGCAGTACTTC
CDR3aa: CASSLGTSTEQYF
v_gene: TRBV7-9
j_gene: TRBJ2-7
d_gene: TRBD2
abundance: NA

CDR3nt: TGTGCCAGCAGTTCCACTAGCGGGGCTAGTTACAATGAGCAGTTCTTC
CDR3aa: CASSSTSGASYNEQFF
v_gene: TRBV28
j_gene: TRBJ2-1
d_gene: TRBD2
abundance: NA

CDR3nt: TGTGCCATCAGTGAGCCCCGTAGGGGGGGCTACACCTTC
CDR3aa: CAISEPRRGGYTF
v_gene: TRBV10-3
j_gene: TRBJ1-2
d_gene: NA
abundance: NA

CDR3nt: TGTGCCAGCAAGGCCAGGGCGAAGACATCCTACGAGCAGTACTTC
CDR3aa: CASKARAKTSYEQYF
v_gene: TRBV2
j_gene: TRBJ2-7
d_gene: NA
abundance: once

CDR3nt: TGTGCCAGCAGTGAATTTTCCAGCGTTTTTGGCTACACCTTC
CDR3aa: CASSEFSSVFGYTF
v_gene: TRBV6-1
j_gene: TRBJ1-2
d_gene: NA
abundance: NA

CDR3nt: TGTGCCAGCAGCTTGCGGCAGGGGGCAAGTAATCGCCGACCCCAAGAGACCCAGTACTTC
CDR3aa: CASSLRQGASNRRPQETQYF
v_gene: TRBV5-5
j_gene: TRBJ2-5
d_gene: TRBD1
abundance: NA

CDR3nt: TGTGCCAGCAGTTTGGACAGGGATTACAATGAGCAGTTCTTC
CDR3aa: CASSLDRDYNEQFF
v_gene: TRBV25-1
j_gene: TRBJ2-1
d_gene: TRBD1
abundance: NA

CDR3nt: TGTGCCAGCAGTGAGACAGGAGCCTACAATGAGCAGTTCTTC
CDR3aa: CASSETGAYNEQFF
v_gene: TRBV9
j_gene: TRBJ2-1
d_gene: NA
abundance: NA

CDR3nt: TGTGCCAGCAGTCGGGAGGCCGGCACCGGGGAGCTGTTTTTT
CDR3aa: CASSREAGTGELFF
v_gene: TRBV6-5
j_gene: TRBJ2-2
d_gene: TRBD2
abundance: NA